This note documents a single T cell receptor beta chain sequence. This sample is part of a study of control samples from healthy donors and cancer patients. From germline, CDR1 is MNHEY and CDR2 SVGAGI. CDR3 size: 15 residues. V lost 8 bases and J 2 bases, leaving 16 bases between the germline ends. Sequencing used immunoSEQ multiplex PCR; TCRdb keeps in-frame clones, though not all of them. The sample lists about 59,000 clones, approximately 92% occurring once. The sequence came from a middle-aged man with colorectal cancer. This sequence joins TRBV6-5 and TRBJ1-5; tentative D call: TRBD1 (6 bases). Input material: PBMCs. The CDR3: CASQEGGVGNQPQHF. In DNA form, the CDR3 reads TGTGCCAGCCAAGAGGGGGGCGTTGGCAATCAGCCCCAGCATTTT.